The 24 T cell receptor beta chains below come from one sample, sequenced in a study of neurological immune-mediated disorders. MiXCR was run by TCRdb on the 5' RACE reads, yielding one entry per CDR3 protein. The data contain over 45,000 distinct CDR3 sequences, approximately 5.8% of them singletons. The specimen was CD4+ T cells from blood. Receptor source: a woman under 30 with multiple sclerosis.

This clonotype has ten or more counts. CDR3 protein: CASSLDPGRNTGELFF. As DNA, the CDR3 is TGTGCCAGCAGCTTAGATCCGGGGCGGAACACCGGGGAGCTGTTTTTT. The chain recombines TRBV11-3 with TRBJ2-2; D is perhaps TRBD1 or TRBD2 (5 bases each). Germline V gene data show CDR1 as SGHNT and CDR2 as YENEEA. This CDR3 is built from 16 residues. Trimming removed 0 bases at V and 1 base at J, with 9 bases between.

The chain uses TRBV6-2 or TRBV6-3 and TRBJ1-1; D possibly corresponds to TRBD1 (5 bases). Looked up from germline, CDR1 is MNHEY and CDR2 is SVGEGT. The CDR3 extends over 12 amino acids. Trimming took 4 bases from V and 6 from J, leaving 9 bases between them. The CDR3 loop is CASSFPGPEAFF. The DNA of the CDR3 is TGTGCCAGCAGTTTCCCGGGGCCTGAAGCTTTCTTT.

In its sample, this clonotype was seen many times. The chain has TRBV20-1 and TRBJ1-1; D is uncertain. Germline loops: CDR1 DFQATT, CDR2 SNEGSKA (reference sequence). V lost 5 bases to trimming and J lost 0 bases, with 16 bases between them. CDR3 length equals 15 residues. In DNA form, the CDR3 reads TGCAGTGCTCGCCCCTCCGGACGGCTGAACACTGAAGCTTTCTTT. Its protein is CSARPSGRLNTEAFF.

This clonotype was counted ten times or more. The chain joins TRBV11-2 to TRBJ2-7; TRBD1 is a possible D gene (5 bases). Between the trimmed V and J ends, which lost 5 bases and 2 bases, there was a span of 13 bases. The CDR3 covers 14 residues. From germline, CDR1 is SGHAT and CDR2 FQNNGV. CDR3 sequence: CASSPMAGPYEQYV. In DNA form, the CDR3 reads TGTGCCAGCAGCCCCATGGCAGGGCCCTACGAGCAGTACGTC.

This clonotype was seen at least ten times. The chain couples TRBV10-2 to TRBJ2-5; 9 nucleotides match TRBD2. Per germline, CDR1 WSHSY and CDR2 SAAADI. The CDR3 runs to 14 residues. The junction had 8 bases not matched to a gene; V was cut back by 7 bases and J by 5 bases. CDR3 region: CASIGGGGGETQYF. CDR3 nucleotides: TGCGCCAGCATAGGCGGGGGGGGCGGTGAGACCCAGTACTTC.

The V and J genes are TRBV3-1 and TRBJ2-5, with D possibly called TRBD1 or TRBD2 (6 bases each). Germline CDR1 LGHDT, CDR2 YNNKEL (reference sequence). V gave up 6 bases and J gave up 1 base, with 15 bases separating them. The CDR3 runs to 15 residues. The CDR3 region is CASRDGGSFQETQYF. The CDR3 DNA sequence: TGTGCCAGCAGAGACGGGGGCTCTTTCCAAGAGACCCAGTACTTC.

Sample share makes this clonotype medium-sized (0.01 to 0.1%). The chain recombines TRBV5-1 with TRBJ1-2; 8 bases agree with TRBD1. The V gene's germline CDR1 is SGHRS and CDR2 YFSETQ. The CDR3 length is 13 residues. V dropped 5 bases and J dropped 7; count of bases not matched to a gene: 7. The CDR3 here is CASRPGTGGGYTF. The CDR3 DNA sequence: TGCGCCAGCAGACCCGGGACAGGAGGTGGCTACACCTTC. Complete variable domain (other parts from reference TRBV5-1 and TRBJ1-2): KAGVTQTPRYLIKTRGQQVTLSCSPISGHRSVSWYQQTPGQGLQFLFEYFSETQRNKGNFPGRFSGRQFSNSRSEMNVSTLELGDSALYLCASRPGTGGGYTFGSGTRLTVV.

This clonotype was found many times. The chain employs TRBV12-3 or TRBV12-4 and TRBJ2-7; 7 bases are shared with TRBD1. The CDR3 contains 20 residues. The V gene end was trimmed by 5 bases and the J gene end by 0 bases; junction bases not matched to a gene: 22. CDR3 sequence (DNA): TGTGCCAGCAGTGCAGGGGCCATTAGCCCCCGACAGGGCCTCTCCTACGAGCAGTACTTC. It is translated as CASSAGAISPRQGLSYEQYF.

This clonotype was picked up a small number of times. This rearrangement joins TRBV20-1 to TRBJ1-2; D possibly corresponds to TRBD1 (5 bases). This CDR3 region has 10 residues. Germline V lookup: CDR1 DFQATT, CDR2 SNEGSKA (reference sequence). Trimming removed 3 bases from V and 7 bases from J, with 6 bases in between. The CDR3 loop is CSARQGGYTF. CDR3 bases: TGCAGTGCTAGGCAGGGTGGCTACACCTTC.

V and J are TRBV29-1 and TRBJ2-3; a possible D gene is TRBD1 (6 bases). Trimming left V 0 bases short and J 5 bases short, with 15 bases between. Germline-derived CDR1 and CDR2 are SQVTM and ANQGSEA. The CDR3 length is 15 residues. The CDR3 is CSVEDARGSGDTQYF. The CDR3 DNA reads as TGCAGCGTTGAAGATGCCAGGGGTAGTGGAGATACGCAGTATTTT.

V usage is TRBV5-1 and J usage is TRBJ2-7; TRBD1 aligns across 10 bases. V was clipped by 0 bases and J by 6 bases; unmatched bases: 0. The CDR3 runs to 13 residues. Germline V gene lookup returns CDR1 SGHRS and CDR2 YFSETQ. The CDR3 DNA is TGCGCCAGCAGCTTGGGGACAGGGGGCGAGCAGTACTTC. As protein: CASSLGTGGEQYF.

This clonotype was seen ten or more times. The gene calls are TRBV5-1 and TRBJ2-3; D is ambiguous. Trimming shortened V by 4 bases and J by 0 bases, and 12 bases separated the two germline ends. Germline V CDR1 and CDR2: SGHRS, YFSETQ. This CDR3 contains 15 residues. CDR3 DNA: TGCGCCAGCAGCCTCGCCCTAACTAGCACAGATACGCAGTATTTT. Protein product: CASSLALTSTDTQYF.

This clonotype was detected ten times or more. The V gene is TRBV20-1, the J gene TRBJ2-5; TRBD1 aligns across 7 bases. The ends lost 5 bases at V and 4 bases at J; junction bases unmatched: 10. The CDR3 has 14 residues. Germline V lookup: CDR1 DFQATT, CDR2 SNEGSKA (reference sequence). The CDR3 spells CSAQPGTVGETQYF. The CDR3 bases are TGCAGTGCTCAGCCAGGGACAGTCGGAGAGACCCAGTACTTC.

At least ten counts were recorded for this clonotype. This rearrangement joins TRBV6-6 to TRBJ1-2; D gene uncertain. CDR1 and CDR2 (germline): MNHNY, SVGAGI (reference sequence). This CDR3 comprises 13 residues. With 3 bases removed from V and 8 bases from J, the gap between germline ends came to 13 bases. DNA of the CDR3: TGTGCCAGCAGTTATGAAAGGGCGGGAGGCTACACCTTC. This encodes CASSYERAGGYTF.

This clonotype was recorded at least ten times. The CDR3 DNA follows: TGTGCCACCAGTGATCCTAAACAGGGGCCATATGGCTACACCTTC. Residues: CATSDPKQGPYGYTF. The rearrangement links TRBV24-1 to TRBJ1-2, with 7 bases that match TRBD1. The V gene end was trimmed by 3 bases and the J gene end by 5 bases; junction bases not matched to a gene: 8. The CDR3 has 15 residues. The germline V gene has CDR1 KGHDR and CDR2 SFDVKD.

There are many counts of this clonotype. The chain recombines TRBV3-1 with TRBJ1-2; D uncertain. This CDR3 spans 14 amino acids. Germline V gene data show CDR1 as LGHDT and CDR2 as YNNKEL (reference sequence). Deletions cut 4 bases from V and 4 bases from J, with 13 bases between. The CDR3 DNA follows: TGTGCCAGCAGCCGCCGGGTATTGCCCTATGGCTACACCTTC. Amino acid sequence: CASSRRVLPYGYTF.

There are many counts of this clonotype. The J gene is TRBJ1-5, the V gene TRBV2; tentatively, D is TRBD1 (5 bases). Germline assignment: CDR1 SNHLY and CDR2 FYNNEI. Trimming stripped 3 bases from V and 3 bases from J, with 9 bases between. The CDR3 consists of 14 residues. In nucleotides, the CDR3 is TGTGCCAGCAGTGACAGGGCCATCAATCAGCCCCAGCATTTT. Translation gives CASSDRAINQPQHF.

In its sample, this clonotype was seen many times. The V call is TRBV5-1, the J call TRBJ2-7; the D gene is possibly TRBD2 (5 bases). Germline-derived CDR1 and CDR2 are SGHRS and YFSETQ. The CDR3 extends over 12 amino acids. Trimming shortened V by 3 bases and J by 5 bases, and 9 bases separated the two germline ends. The CDR3 here is CASSCLADEQYV. The CDR3 region has the DNA TGCGCCAGCAGCTGTCTAGCAGACGAGCAGTACGTC.

This clonotype was detected many times. The J gene is TRBJ1-1, the V gene TRBV12-3 or TRBV12-4; D call uncertain. Trimming removed 4 bases from V and 8 bases from J, with 11 bases in between. This CDR3 region has 12 residues. The CDR3 loop reads CASSWGTLEAFF. In DNA form, the CDR3 reads TGTGCCAGCAGTTGGGGTACTCTAGAAGCTTTCTTT.

This chain links TRBV7-2 with TRBJ2-1; tentatively, D is TRBD1 (6 bases). The V and J ends lost 10 bases and 2 bases respectively, with 18 bases between them. Germline CDR1 reads SGHTA; CDR2 reads FQGNSA. The CDR3 is made up of 15 amino acids. In DNA form, the CDR3 reads TGTGCCAACAGTCCAGACAGGTTGGCCTACAATGAGCAGTTCTTC. It encodes CANSPDRLAYNEQFF.

Judged by abundance, this clonotype is medium-sized. The rearrangement uses TRBV5-1 and TRBJ1-1; TRBD1 agrees at 7 bases. There are 13 residues in the CDR3. Germline V lookup: CDR1 SGHRS, CDR2 YFSETQ. The ends lost 7 bases at V and 3 bases at J; junction bases unmatched: 6. In nucleotides, the CDR3 is TGCGCCAGCGGACAGGAGGGGGACACTGAAGCTTTCTTT. Residues: CASGQEGDTEAFF.

This clonotype was recorded at least ten times. As DNA, the CDR3 is TGTGCCAGCAGCTTTAGTTGGGGGGGGGGCGCATTCAATCAGCCCCAGCATTTT. Its translation is CASSFSWGGGAFNQPQHF. The chain combines TRBV7-8 with TRBJ1-5, with D maybe TRBD1 (6 bases). Trimming removed 3 bases at V and 3 bases at J, with 21 bases between. This CDR3 is 18 amino acids long. Germline V gene data show CDR1 as SGHVS and CDR2 as FQNEAQ.

This clonotype has ten or more counts. J is TRBJ2-3 and V is TRBV20-1, with D maybe TRBD2 (6 bases). The germline gives CDR1 DFQATT, CDR2 SNEGSKA (reference sequence). The CDR3 runs to 16 residues. Trimming stripped 0 bases from V and 6 bases from J, with 19 bases between. CDR3 residues: CSARDLGGDLSDTQYF. For the CDR3, the DNA is TGCAGTGCTAGAGATCTGGGAGGAGACCTCAGTGATACGCAGTATTTT.

The genes are TRBV14 and TRBJ2-2; D call uncertain. The CDR3 covers 15 residues. CDR1 SGHDN and CDR2 FVKESK come from the germline V gene. V was clipped by 1 base and J by 2 bases, with 8 bases between them. The CDR3 DNA reads TGTGCCAGCAGCCAAGCGTTTACTAACACCGGGGAGCTGTTTTTT. Protein sequence: CASSQAFTNTGELFF.